The 25 T cell receptor beta chains in this list originate from one sample, sequenced in a study of beta chain features in type 1 diabetes. As every portion of the isolated RNA was reverse transcribed, the sequencing read expressed TCRB transcripts. The repertoire was sequenced with immunoSEQ multiplex PCR; TCRdb's copy has only in-frame clones and lacks some. The profile shows roughly 150,000 clones, approximately 10% of them singletons. The sample taken for sequencing was central memory CD4+ T cells from blood. These receptors were obtained from a man aged 18 to 29 in good health.

This clone was detected only a few times. This rearrangement joins TRBV7-2 to TRBJ1-1, with D tentatively TRBD1 (5 bases). Germline CDR1 and CDR2: SGHTA and FQGNSA. V was cut by 5 bases and J by 3 bases, with 16 bases left in between. CDR3 length equals 15 residues. DNA for the CDR3: TGTGCCAGCAGCCCGAACGCAGGGAAGCACACTGAAGCTTTCTTT. Translated, it gives CASSPNAGKHTEAFF.

There are a few counts of this clone. The gene calls are TRBV5-4 and TRBJ1-3; the D gene is possibly TRBD1 (5 bases). This CDR3 spans 16 amino acids. Germline loops: CDR1 SGHNT, CDR2 YYREEE (reference sequence). V lost 4 bases and J lost 0, with 14 bases in between. The CDR3 coding sequence is TGTGCCAGCAGCGTGGGTCAGGGCGTCTCTGGAAACACCATATATTTT. As protein: CASSVGQGVSGNTIYF.

This clone was detected a few times. CDR3 sequence (DNA): TGTGCCAGCAGGGGGACAGGGCGATCCTACGAGCAGTACTTC. This gives the protein CASRGTGRSYEQYF. The V gene is TRBV28, the J gene TRBJ2-7; TRBD1 agrees at 9 bases. The V segment lost 6 bases and the J segment 1 base; nucleotides outside the gene matches: 4. CDR1 MDHEN and CDR2 SYDVKM come from the germline V gene. This CDR3 has 14 amino acids.

This clone was seen only a few times. The genes are TRBV4-2 and TRBJ2-7; no definite D call. V lost 3 bases, J lost 4 bases, and 10 bases lay in between. This CDR3 contains 13 residues. CDR1 LGHNA and CDR2 YNFKEQ come from the germline V gene. The chain's CDR3 is CASSQAREYEQYF. The DNA of the CDR3 is TGTGCCAGCAGCCAGGCTAGGGAATACGAGCAGTACTTC.

This clone was found a few times. The V call is TRBV27, the J call TRBJ2-3; tentatively, D is TRBD1 or TRBD2 (6 bases each). Germline lookup yields CDR1 MNHEY and CDR2 SMNVEV (reference sequence). The V end lost 0 bases, the J end lost 5 bases, and 12 bases lay between the germline ends. The CDR3 spans 15 residues. The CDR3, as DNA: TGTGCCAGCAGTTTATCTAGGGGGGCGGTAGATACGCAGTATTTT. This sequence encodes CASSLSRGAVDTQYF.

V is TRBV18 and J is TRBJ1-2; D not resolved. Germline CDR1 KGHSH, CDR2 LQKENI. V was clipped by 6 bases and J by 2 bases, with 13 bases between them. CDR3 size: 14 residues. The CDR3 coding sequence is TGTGCCAGCTCCGCTAACACGGAAAACTATGGCTACACCTTC. This sequence encodes CASSANTENYGYTF.

This clone was counted between two and nine times. The chain combines TRBV7-2 with TRBJ1-2; no clear D. Germline CDR1 and CDR2: SGHTA and FQGNSA. V dropped 0 bases and J dropped 0 bases, with 2 bases sitting between them. This CDR3 has 13 amino acids. The CDR3 DNA reads TGTGCCAGCAGCTTAGCGGCTAACTATGGCTACACCTTC. Translating gives CASSLAANYGYTF.

The V call is TRBV5-1, the J call TRBJ2-1, with D maybe TRBD1 (6 bases). Germline V gene sequence: CDR1 SGHRS, CDR2 YFSETQ. Trimming removed 8 bases at V and 0 bases at J, with 18 bases between. The CDR3 has 16 residues. CDR3: CASTSGQTSSYNEQFF. The CDR3 coding sequence is TGCGCCAGTACTTCCGGACAGACGAGCTCCTACAATGAGCAGTTCTTC.

The sample holds a few counts of this clone. The V and J genes are TRBV13 and TRBJ1-3; D uncertain. The germline V gene encodes CDR1 PRHDT and CDR2 FYEKMQ (reference sequence). CDR3 length equals 16 residues. V lost 0 bases, J lost 7 bases, and 16 bases lay in between. CDR3 bases: TGTGCCAGCAGCTTAGGCCTCTCAGTTGTGAGGAACACCATATATTTT. It is translated as CASSLGLSVVRNTIYF.

This chain uses TRBV12-5 with TRBJ2-5, with D perhaps being TRBD1 or TRBD2 (5 bases each). The DNA end favors TRBJ2-7, so the J call may be wrong. Germline V lookup: CDR1 LGHNT, CDR2 FRNRAP. There are 12 residues in the CDR3. The DNA for the CDR3 is TGTGCTAGTCTGACGGGGCAGTACGAGCAGTACTTC. Its protein is CASLTGQYEQYF.

As DNA, the CDR3 is TGCAGTGCTAGAGAGGACAATGAGCAGTTCTTC. This codes for CSAREDNEQFF. J is TRBJ2-1 and V is TRBV20-1; D gene uncertain. Trimming removed 0 bases at V and 5 bases at J, with 2 bases between. The CDR3 runs to 11 residues. Germline V lookup: CDR1 DFQATT, CDR2 SNEGSKA (reference sequence).

V is TRBV27 and J is TRBJ2-1; D gene unclear. From germline, CDR1 is MNHEY and CDR2 SMNVEV (reference sequence). V lost 6 bases to trimming and J lost 4 bases, with 10 bases between them. This CDR3 comprises 13 residues. CDR3 sequence: CASRRDLYNEQFF. In nucleotides, the CDR3 is TGTGCCAGCAGAAGGGATTTATACAATGAGCAGTTCTTC.

The sample holds a few counts of this clone. The rearrangement uses TRBV7-2 and TRBJ2-5; 7 bases are a match to TRBD1. The CDR3 length is 13 residues. CDR1 SGHTA and CDR2 FQGNSA come from the germline V gene. The trim removed 5 bases at V and 4 bases at J, leaving 4 bases unmatched. The CDR3 sequence: CASSRGRGETQYF. The CDR3 coding sequence is TGTGCCAGCAGCAGGGGGCGTGGAGAGACCCAGTACTTC.

V usage is TRBV9 and J usage is TRBJ1-4; the D is unclear. The CDR3 runs to 15 residues. Per the germline V gene, CDR1 is SGDLS and CDR2 is YYNGEE. Deletions cut 0 bases from V and 5 bases from J, with 11 bases between. The CDR3 DNA is TGTGCCAGCAGCGTAGCGGCAGGAAGGAATGAAAAACTGTTTTTT. This encodes CASSVAAGRNEKLFF.

This clone was observed a few times. This chain joins TRBV7-2 and TRBJ1-2, with 12 bases fitting TRBD1. The CDR3 sequence is 16 residues long. The V segment lost 5 bases and the J segment 4 bases; nucleotides outside the gene matches: 8. Germline V gene sequence: CDR1 SGHTA, CDR2 FQGNSA. The CDR3 loop is CASSLLGTGGSYGYTF. Here the CDR3 DNA reads TGTGCCAGCAGCCTTTTGGGGACAGGGGGCAGCTATGGCTACACCTTC. Full variable domain (missing parts from reference TRBV7-2 and TRBJ1-2): GAGVSQSPSNKVTEKGKDVELRCDPISGHTALYWYRQSLGQGLEFLIYFQGNSAPDKSGLPSDRFSAERTGGSVSTLTIQRTQQEDSAVYLCASSLLGTGGSYGYTFGSGTRLTVV.

This clone appeared a few times. The chain joins TRBV30 to TRBJ1-1; D is perhaps TRBD1 (6 bases). This CDR3 spans 16 amino acids. From germline, CDR1 is GTSNPN and CDR2 SVGIG (reference sequence). V shed 0 bases and J shed 1 base, with 15 bases lying between them. This CDR3 is CAWSVLGARRNTEAFF. CDR3 nucleotides: TGTGCCTGGAGTGTACTGGGGGCAAGGAGGAACACTGAAGCTTTCTTT.

The chain recombines TRBV9 with TRBJ2-1, with D tentatively TRBD2 (6 bases). The CDR3 totals 16 residues. V lost 0 bases and J 7 bases, leaving 17 bases between the germline ends. CDR1 and CDR2 from the germline V gene are SGDLS and YYNGEE. CDR3 DNA: TGTGCCAGCAGCGTAGCCCCACTCGGGGGACGTAATGAGCAGTTCTTC. Protein: CASSVAPLGGRNEQFF.

In this sample, this clone turned up a few times. V is TRBV7-2 and J is TRBJ1-2; no clear D gene. Trimming took off 2 bases at V and 4 bases at J, with 11 bases between the two ends. The CDR3 loop spans 14 amino acids. Germline V gene lookup returns CDR1 SGHTA and CDR2 FQGNSA. The CDR3 sequence is CASSLRRAAYGYTF. The CDR3 DNA reads TGTGCCAGCAGCTTAAGGAGGGCGGCCTATGGCTACACCTTC.

The CDR3 region is CASSWGANGGYTF. The CDR3, as DNA: TGTGCCAGCAGTTGGGGGGCAAACGGTGGCTACACCTTC. The chain has TRBV6-6 and TRBJ1-2, with TRBD1 as a possible D gene (6 bases). V lost 4 bases to trimming and J lost 7 bases, with 13 bases between them. The CDR3 totals 13 residues. Per the germline V gene, CDR1 is MNHNY and CDR2 is SVGAGI (reference sequence).

This clone has just one count. J is TRBJ1-1 and V is TRBV2; TRBD1 is a possible D gene (5 bases). Looked up from germline, CDR1 is SNHLY and CDR2 is FYNNEI. Trimming removed 7 bases from V and 0 bases from J, with 12 bases in between. The CDR3 is made up of 14 amino acids. CDR3 loop: CASTLGRLNTEAFF. The CDR3 DNA is TGTGCCAGCACGTTGGGACGGCTGAACACTGAAGCTTTCTTT. Complete variable domain (other parts from reference TRBV2 and TRBJ1-1): EPEVTQTPSHQVTQMGQEVILRCVPISNHLYFYWYRQILGQKVEFLVSFYNNEISEKSEIFDDQFSVERPDGSNFTLKIRSTKLEDSAMYFCASTLGRLNTEAFFGQGTRLTVV.

This clone came up many times. The chain carries TRBV5-1 and TRBJ1-2; 11 positions agree with TRBD1. Per germline, CDR1 SGHRS and CDR2 YFSETQ. The CDR3 has 15 amino acids. The ends lost 4 bases at V and 2 bases at J; junction bases unmatched: 4. The CDR3 coding sequence is TGCGCCAGCAGCGACCGGACAGGGGGCAACTATGGCTACACCTTC. It encodes CASSDRTGGNYGYTF.

This clone came up many times. The rearrangement uses TRBV7-9 and TRBJ2-3; TRBD2 might be the D (5 bases). Germline V gene lookup returns CDR1 SEHNR and CDR2 FQNEAQ (reference sequence). The CDR3 loop spans 12 amino acids. V gave up 5 bases and J gave up 10 bases, with 13 bases separating them. DNA for the CDR3: TGTGCCAGCAGCCGTGAGAGCGGAGCGCAGTATTTT. Translating it yields CASSRESGAQYF.

The J gene is TRBJ1-2, the V gene TRBV7-9; TRBD1 matches 7 bases. Germline trimming cut 5 bases from V and 4 bases from J; bases unmatched to any gene: 4. Germline CDR1 SEHNR, CDR2 FQNEAQ (reference sequence). CDR3 length equals 13 residues. The CDR3 spells CASSRQGGYGYTF. In nucleotides, the CDR3 is TGTGCCAGCAGCAGACAGGGCGGCTATGGCTACACCTTC. The whole variable domain, filled in from reference TRBV7-9 and TRBJ1-2, reads DTGVSQNPRHKITKRGQNVTFRCDPISEHNRLYWYRQTLGQGPEFLTYFQNEAQLEKSRLLSDRFSAERPKGSFSTLEIQRTEQGDSAMYLCASSRQGGYGYTFGSGTRLTVV.

The chain has TRBV11-2 and TRBJ2-5; D unclear. This CDR3 is 12 amino acids long. The germline gives CDR1 SGHAT, CDR2 FQNNGV. Trimming took 1 base from V and 5 from J, leaving 5 bases between them. The CDR3 sequence: CASSLAQETQYF. Here the CDR3 DNA reads TGTGCCAGCAGCTTAGCGCAGGAGACCCAGTACTTC.

This clone was found a few times. V usage is TRBV9 and J usage is TRBJ2-7; 10 nucleotides line up with TRBD1. Germline CDR1 and CDR2: SGDLS and YYNGEE. CDR3 length equals 15 residues. V dropped 4 bases and J dropped 5; count of bases not matched to a gene: 9. The DNA for the CDR3 is TGTGCCAGCAGCCCGCTGGGACAGGGGTTTCACGAGCAGTACTTC. Protein sequence: CASSPLGQGFHEQYF. The whole variable domain, remainder taken from reference TRBV9 and TRBJ2-7, is DSGVTQTPKHLITATGQRVTLRCSPRSGDLSVYWYQQSLDQGLQFLIQYYNGEERAKGNILERFSAQQFPDLHSELNLSSLELGDSALYFCASSPLGQGFHEQYFGPGTRLTVT.